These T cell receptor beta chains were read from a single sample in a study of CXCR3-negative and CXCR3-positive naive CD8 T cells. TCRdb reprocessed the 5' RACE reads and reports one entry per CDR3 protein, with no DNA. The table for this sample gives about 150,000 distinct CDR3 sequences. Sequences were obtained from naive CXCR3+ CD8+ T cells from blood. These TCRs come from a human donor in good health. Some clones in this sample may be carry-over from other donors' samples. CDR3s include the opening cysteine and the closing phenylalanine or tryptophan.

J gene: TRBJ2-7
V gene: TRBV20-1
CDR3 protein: CSARAGTPGQGFYEQYF

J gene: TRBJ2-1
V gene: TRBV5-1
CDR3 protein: CASSLEGPYPNEQFF

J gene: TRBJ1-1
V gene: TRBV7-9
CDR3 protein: CASSPPLGNEAFF

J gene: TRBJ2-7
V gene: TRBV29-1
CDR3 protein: CSVDRGDEQYF

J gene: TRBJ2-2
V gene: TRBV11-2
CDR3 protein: CASSLAGHLSGNTGELFF

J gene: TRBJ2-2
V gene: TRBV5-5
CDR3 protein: CASSFITSGINTGELFF

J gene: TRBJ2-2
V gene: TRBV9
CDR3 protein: CASGTGGMELFF

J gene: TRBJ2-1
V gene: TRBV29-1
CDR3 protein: CSVGDYYNEQFF

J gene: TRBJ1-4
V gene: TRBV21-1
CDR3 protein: CASSKTTDSNEKLFF

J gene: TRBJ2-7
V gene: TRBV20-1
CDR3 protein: CSAATGSWASYEQYF